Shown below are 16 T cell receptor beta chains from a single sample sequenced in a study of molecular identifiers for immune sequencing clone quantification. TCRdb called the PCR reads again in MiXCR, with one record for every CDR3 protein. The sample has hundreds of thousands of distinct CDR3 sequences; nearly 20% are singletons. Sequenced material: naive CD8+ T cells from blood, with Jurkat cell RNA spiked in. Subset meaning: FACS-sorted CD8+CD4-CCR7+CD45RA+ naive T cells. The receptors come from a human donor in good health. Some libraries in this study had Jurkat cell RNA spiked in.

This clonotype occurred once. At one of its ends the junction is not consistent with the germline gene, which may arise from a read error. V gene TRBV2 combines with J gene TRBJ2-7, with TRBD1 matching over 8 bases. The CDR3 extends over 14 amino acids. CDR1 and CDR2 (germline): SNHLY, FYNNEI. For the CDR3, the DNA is TGTGCCAGCAGTGGGACAGGGAGCTCCTACGAGCAGTGCTTC. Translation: CASSGTGSSYEQCF.

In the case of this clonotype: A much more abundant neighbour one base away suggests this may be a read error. The CDR3 loop reads CSAGRPDLAKNIQYF. CDR3 nucleotide sequence: TGCAGTGCTGGTAGGCCGGACCTAGCCAAAAACATTCAGTACTTC. This chain joins TRBV20-1 and TRBJ2-4; D not resolved. CDR1 DFQATT and CDR2 SNEGSKA come from the germline V gene (reference sequence). With 5 bases removed from V and 0 bases from J, the gap between germline ends came to 14 bases. The CDR3 covers 15 residues.

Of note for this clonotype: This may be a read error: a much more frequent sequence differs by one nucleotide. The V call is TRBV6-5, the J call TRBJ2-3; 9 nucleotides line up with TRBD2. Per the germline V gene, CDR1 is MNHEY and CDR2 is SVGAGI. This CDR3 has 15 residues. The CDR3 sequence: CASTPPGTSTDAQYF. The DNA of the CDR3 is TGTGCCAGCACCCCACCAGGGACTAGCACAGATGCGCAGTATTTT.

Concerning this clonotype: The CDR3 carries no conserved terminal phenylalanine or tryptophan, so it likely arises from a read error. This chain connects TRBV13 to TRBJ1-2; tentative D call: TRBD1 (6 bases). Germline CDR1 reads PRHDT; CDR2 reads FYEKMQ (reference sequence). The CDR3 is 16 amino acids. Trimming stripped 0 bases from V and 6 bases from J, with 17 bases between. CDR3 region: CASSLGTGGRFNGYTL. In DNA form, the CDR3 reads TGTGCCAGCAGCTTAGGGACGGGGGGCCGATTTAATGGCTACACCCTC.

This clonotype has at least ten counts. CDR3 residues: CASGTNTGELFF. The CDR3 DNA is TGTGCCAGCGGGACTAACACCGGGGAGCTGTTTTTT. The rearrangement links TRBV12-3 or TRBV12-4 to TRBJ2-2; possibly TRBD2 for D (6 bases). Trimming cost V 8 bases and J 2 bases, with 6 bases left between them. The CDR3 extends over 12 amino acids.

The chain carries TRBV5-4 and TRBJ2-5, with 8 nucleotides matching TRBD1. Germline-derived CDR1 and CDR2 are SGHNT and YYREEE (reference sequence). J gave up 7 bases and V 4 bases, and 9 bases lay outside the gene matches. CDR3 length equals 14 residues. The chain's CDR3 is CASSQTGATGTQYF. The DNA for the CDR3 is TGTGCCAGCAGCCAGACAGGGGCGACCGGGACCCAGTACTTC.

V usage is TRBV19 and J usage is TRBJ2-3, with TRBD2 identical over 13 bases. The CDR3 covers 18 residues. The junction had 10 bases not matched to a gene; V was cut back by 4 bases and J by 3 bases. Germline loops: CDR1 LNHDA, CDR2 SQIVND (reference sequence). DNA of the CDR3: TGTGCCAGTAGTAGGGGGACTAGCGGGGAGACTTCTACAGATACGCAGTATTTT. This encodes CASSRGTSGETSTDTQYF.

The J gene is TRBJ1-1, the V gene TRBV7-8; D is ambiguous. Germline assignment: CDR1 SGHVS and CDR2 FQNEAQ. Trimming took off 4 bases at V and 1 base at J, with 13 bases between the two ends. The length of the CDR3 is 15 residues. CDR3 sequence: CASSSAMARNTEAFF. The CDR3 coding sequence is TGTGCCAGCAGCTCCGCAATGGCCCGGAACACTGAAGCTTTCTTT.

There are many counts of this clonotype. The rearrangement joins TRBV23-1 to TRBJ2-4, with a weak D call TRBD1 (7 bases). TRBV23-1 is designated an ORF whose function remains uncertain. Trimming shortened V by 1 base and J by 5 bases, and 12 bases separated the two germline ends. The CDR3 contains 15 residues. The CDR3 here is CASSQWRGPENIQYF. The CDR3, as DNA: TGCGCCAGCAGTCAATGGAGGGGGCCGGAAAACATTCAGTACTTC.

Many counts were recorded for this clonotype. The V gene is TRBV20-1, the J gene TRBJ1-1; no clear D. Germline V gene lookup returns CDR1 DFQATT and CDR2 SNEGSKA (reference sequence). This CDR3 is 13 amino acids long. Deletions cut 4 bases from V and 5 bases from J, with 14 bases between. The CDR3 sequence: CSANQVGYTEAFF. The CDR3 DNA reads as TGCAGTGCTAACCAGGTCGGGTATACTGAAGCTTTCTTT.

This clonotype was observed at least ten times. In DNA, the CDR3 is TGTGCCAGCAGTTTGTTGGGGAGAGGGACAGATACGCAGTATTTT. Protein: CASSLLGRGTDTQYF. The V and J genes are TRBV12-3 or TRBV12-4 and TRBJ2-3; D might be TRBD2 (5 bases). CDR3 length equals 15 residues. Between the trimmed V and J ends, which lost 3 bases and 3 bases, there was a span of 13 bases.

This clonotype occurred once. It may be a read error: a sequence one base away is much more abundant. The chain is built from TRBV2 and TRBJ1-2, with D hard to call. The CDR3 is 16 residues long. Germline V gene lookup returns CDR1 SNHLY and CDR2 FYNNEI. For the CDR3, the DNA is TGTGCCAGCAGTGAAGGTTTTCAGGCCCCTAACTATGACTACACCTTC. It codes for CASSEGFQAPNYDYTF.

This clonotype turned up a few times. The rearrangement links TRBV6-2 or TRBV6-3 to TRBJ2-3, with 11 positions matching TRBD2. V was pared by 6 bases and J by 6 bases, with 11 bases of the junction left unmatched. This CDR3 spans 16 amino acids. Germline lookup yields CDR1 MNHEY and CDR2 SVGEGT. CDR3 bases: TGTGCCAGCAGATCCCTTCCTAGCGGGAGGTCTGATACGCAGTATTTT. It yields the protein CASRSLPSGRSDTQYF.

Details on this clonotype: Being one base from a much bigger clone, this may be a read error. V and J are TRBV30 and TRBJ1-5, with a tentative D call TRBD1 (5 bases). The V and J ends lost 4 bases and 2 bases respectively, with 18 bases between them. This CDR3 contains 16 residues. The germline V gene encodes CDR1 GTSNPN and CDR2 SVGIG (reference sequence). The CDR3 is CAWTGAGVIGNQPQHF. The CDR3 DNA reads TGTGCCTGGACCGGGGCAGGAGTAATTGGCAATCAGCCCCAGCATTTT.

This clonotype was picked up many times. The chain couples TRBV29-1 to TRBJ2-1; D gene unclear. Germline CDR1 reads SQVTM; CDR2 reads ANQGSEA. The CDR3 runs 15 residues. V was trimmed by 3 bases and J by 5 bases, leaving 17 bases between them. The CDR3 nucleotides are TGCAGCGTTGATGCGGTCCTAAAGTTCGACAATGAGCAGTTCTTC. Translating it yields CSVDAVLKFDNEQFF.

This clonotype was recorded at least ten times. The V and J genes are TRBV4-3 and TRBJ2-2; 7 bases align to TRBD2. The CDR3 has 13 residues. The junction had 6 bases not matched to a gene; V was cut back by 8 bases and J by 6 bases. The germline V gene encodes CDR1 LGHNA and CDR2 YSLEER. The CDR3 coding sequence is TGCGCCAGCGACGATGGGGGGGCCGGGGAGCTGTTTTTT. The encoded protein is CASDDGGAGELFF.